Each of the 8 T cell receptor beta chains below was sequenced from the same sample in a study of T cell repertoires in cytomegalovirus infection. TCRdb reanalysed the reads using MiXCR and keeps one entry per CDR3 protein. There are 500,000 to 600,000 distinct CDR3 sequences in the sample; more than 15% occur only once, and 24% lies in the top ten. The specimen was CD8+ T cells from PBMCs. These receptors were collected from a human donor in good health (CMV status not recorded). Some clones in this sample may be carry-over from other donors' samples.

This clonotype has ten or more counts. The chain links TRBV7-2 to TRBJ1-5; 10 bases match TRBD1. Germline loops: CDR1 SGHTA, CDR2 FQGNSA. Germline trimming cut 5 bases from V and 8 bases from J; bases unmatched to any gene: 6. The CDR3 sequence is 14 residues long. The CDR3 spells CASSIGQGEKPQHF. The CDR3 DNA is TGTGCCAGCAGCATCGGACAGGGGGAAAAGCCCCAGCATTTT.

The gene calls are TRBV29-1 and TRBJ2-1; 10 bases align to TRBD1. This CDR3 has 14 residues. V gave up 7 bases and J gave up 4 bases; unmatched junction bases: 7. Germline V gene lookup returns CDR1 SQVTM and CDR2 ANQGSEA. CDR3 DNA sequence: TGCAGCGCTCGGACAGGGGGTGGATACAATGAGCAGTTCTTC. Translation: CSARTGGGYNEQFF.

This clonotype appeared a few times. The chain uses TRBV7-9 and TRBJ2-1, with a weak D call TRBD2 (5 bases). CDR1 is SEHNR, CDR2 FQNEAQ, per germline (reference sequence). V lost 4 bases to trimming and J lost 3 bases, with 16 bases between them. The length of the CDR3 is 16 residues. CDR3 sequence reads: CASSSRVSANYNEQFF. In DNA form, the CDR3 reads TGTGCCAGCAGCTCACGGGTTAGCGCGAACTACAATGAGCAGTTCTTC.

This clonotype was recorded at least ten times. The chain links TRBV7-8 to TRBJ2-7; D gene unclear. This CDR3 region has 16 residues. The V end was cut by 3 bases, the J end by 0 bases, with 15 bases between. Germline assignment: CDR1 SGHVS and CDR2 FQNEAQ. The chain's CDR3 is CASSFGLTRSSYEQYF. DNA of the CDR3: TGTGCCAGCAGCTTTGGTCTGACGCGAAGCTCCTACGAGCAGTACTTC.

This clonotype was seen many times. V and J are TRBV11-2 and TRBJ2-3, with 12 bases matching TRBD2. Germline assignment: CDR1 SGHAT and CDR2 FQNNGV. The CDR3 has 20 amino acids. Germline trimming cut 0 bases from V and 0 bases from J; bases unmatched to any gene: 10. The CDR3 DNA reads as TGTGCCAGCAGCTTAGATAGGGTTAGCGGACTAGCGGGGAGCACAGATACGCAGTATTTT. This encodes CASSLDRVSGLAGSTDTQYF.

This clonotype was seen repeatedly, ten times or more. The J gene is TRBJ2-7, the V gene TRBV7-6; TRBD1 matches 8 bases. The trim removed 2 bases at V and 3 bases at J, leaving 9 bases unmatched. The V gene's germline CDR1 is SGHVS and CDR2 FNYEAQ. The CDR3 covers 16 residues. CDR3 residues: CASSLLQGDIIYEQYF. Here the CDR3 DNA reads TGTGCCAGCAGCTTATTACAGGGGGACATCATCTACGAGCAGTACTTC.

This clonotype was detected a few times. The genes are TRBV20-1 and TRBJ2-4, with 12 bases identical to TRBD1. CDR1 is DFQATT, CDR2 SNEGSKA, per germline (reference sequence). V lost 5 bases, J lost 2 bases, and 4 bases stayed unmatched. This CDR3 contains 15 residues. The CDR3 sequence: CSAVRDRGPKNIQYF. The CDR3 DNA is TGCAGTGCTGTCCGGGACAGGGGGCCCAAAAACATTCAGTACTTC.

This clonotype was found many times. The V call is TRBV7-3, the J call TRBJ2-1, with 7 bases lining up with TRBD2. In germline, CDR1 is SGHTA, CDR2 FQGTGA. The CDR3 contains 15 residues. The J segment lost 8 bases and the V segment lost 3 bases, leaving 10 bases of the junction unmatched. The CDR3 nucleotides read TGTGCCAGCAGCTTGAGTGGGAGACTAGCCGATGAGCAGTTCTTC. Protein product: CASSLSGRLADEQFF.